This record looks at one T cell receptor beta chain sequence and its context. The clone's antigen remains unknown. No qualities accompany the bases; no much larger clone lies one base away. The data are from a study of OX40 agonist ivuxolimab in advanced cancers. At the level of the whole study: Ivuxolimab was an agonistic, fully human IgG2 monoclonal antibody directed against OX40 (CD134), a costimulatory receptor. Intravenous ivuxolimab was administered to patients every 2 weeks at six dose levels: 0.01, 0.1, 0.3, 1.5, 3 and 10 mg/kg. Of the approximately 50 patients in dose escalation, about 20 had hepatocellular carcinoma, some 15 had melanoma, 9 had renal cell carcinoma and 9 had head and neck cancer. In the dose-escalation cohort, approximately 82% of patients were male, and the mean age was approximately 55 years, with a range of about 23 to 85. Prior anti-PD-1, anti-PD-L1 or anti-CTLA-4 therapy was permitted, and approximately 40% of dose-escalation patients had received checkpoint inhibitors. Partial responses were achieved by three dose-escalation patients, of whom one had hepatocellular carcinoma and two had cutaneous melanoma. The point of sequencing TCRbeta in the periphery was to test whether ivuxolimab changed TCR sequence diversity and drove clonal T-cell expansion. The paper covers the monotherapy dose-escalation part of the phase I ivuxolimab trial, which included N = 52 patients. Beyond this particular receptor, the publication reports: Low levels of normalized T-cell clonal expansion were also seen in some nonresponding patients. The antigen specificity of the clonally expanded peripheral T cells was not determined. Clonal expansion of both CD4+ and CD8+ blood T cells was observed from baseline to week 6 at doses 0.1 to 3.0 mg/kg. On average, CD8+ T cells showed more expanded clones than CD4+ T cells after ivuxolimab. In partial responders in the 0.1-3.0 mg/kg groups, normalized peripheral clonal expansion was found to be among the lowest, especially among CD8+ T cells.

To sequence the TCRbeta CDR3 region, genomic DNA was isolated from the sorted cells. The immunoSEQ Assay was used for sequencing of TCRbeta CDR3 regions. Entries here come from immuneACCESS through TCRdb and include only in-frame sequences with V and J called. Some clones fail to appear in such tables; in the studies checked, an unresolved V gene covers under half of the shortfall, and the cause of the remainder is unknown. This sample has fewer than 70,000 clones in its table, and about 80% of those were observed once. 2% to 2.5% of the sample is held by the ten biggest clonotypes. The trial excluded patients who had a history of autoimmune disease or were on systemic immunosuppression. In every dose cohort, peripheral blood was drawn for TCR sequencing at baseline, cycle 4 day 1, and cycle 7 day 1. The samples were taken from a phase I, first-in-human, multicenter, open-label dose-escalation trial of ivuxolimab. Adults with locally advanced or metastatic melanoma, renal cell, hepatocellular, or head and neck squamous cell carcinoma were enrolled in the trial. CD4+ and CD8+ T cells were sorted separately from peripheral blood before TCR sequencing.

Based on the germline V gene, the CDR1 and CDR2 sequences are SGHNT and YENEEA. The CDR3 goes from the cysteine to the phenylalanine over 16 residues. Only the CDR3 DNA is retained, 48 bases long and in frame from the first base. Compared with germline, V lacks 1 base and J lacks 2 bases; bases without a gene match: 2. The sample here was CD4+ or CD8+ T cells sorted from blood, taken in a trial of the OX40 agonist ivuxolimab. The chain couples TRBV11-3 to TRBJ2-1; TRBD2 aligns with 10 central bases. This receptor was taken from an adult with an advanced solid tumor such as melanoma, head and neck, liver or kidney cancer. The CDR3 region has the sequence CASSLASGGAYNEQFF. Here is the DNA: TGTGCCAGCAGCTTAGCAAGCGGGGGGGCCTACAATGAGCAGTTCTTC.